The sequence of this TCR beta chain was determined in a study of blood T cell repertoires in COVID-19. Turning to the study itself: Acute and convalescent COVID-19 specimens originated in the United States, Italy and Spain. T cells, B-cell-depleted T cells, or PBMCs provided the cDNA or gDNA that served as material.

Germline values: CDR1 LGHNA, CDR2 YNFKEQ. This CDR3 has 14 residues. Trimming removed 1 base from V and 4 bases from J, with 8 bases in between. In the authors' workflow: Researchers report that nucleated cell counts were estimated from reference gene primer amplification. Generated by immunoSEQ multiplex PCR, the TCRdb table keeps only in-frame clones and is missing some. The V and J calls and clone size are taken from that table; D and trimming were inferred from the DNA. The sample yields over 130,000 clones, 84% seen once. The sequenced material came from peripheral blood. This TCR derives from a woman aged 55-69 years with acute or convalescent COVID-19. The chain joins TRBV4-2 to TRBJ1-5; D ambiguous. CDR3 sequence reads: CASSQASGNQPQHF. The DNA for the CDR3 is TGTGCCAGCAGCCAAGCTTCGGGGAATCAGCCCCAGCATTTT.